This T cell receptor beta chain came from a study of cytomegalovirus exposure and HLA in healthy donors. Use of 60 Vbeta and 13 Jbeta primers characterized the PCR. Measured with immunoSEQ multiplex PCR; TCRdb has only the in-frame clones, and not every one. The sample consists of some 98,000 clones, approximately 80% of them appearing once. This clone was counted only a few times. Germline V gene data show CDR1 as KGHSH and CDR2 as LQKENI. The CDR3 is made up of 15 amino acids. The V and J ends lost 3 bases and 1 base respectively, with 13 bases between them. The TCR was taken from a female donor in good health and CMV-seropositive. This chain uses TRBV18 with TRBJ2-7, with D tentatively TRBD1 (5 bases). Sequencing was performed on PBMCs. The CDR3 is CASSPKTETSYEQYF. The CDR3 DNA reads TGTGCCAGCTCACCGAAGACAGAAACTTCCTACGAGCAGTACTTC. Variable domain in full (rest from reference TRBV18 and TRBJ2-7): NAGVMQNPRHLVRRRGQEARLRCSPMKGHSHVYWYRQLPEEGLKFMVYLQKENIIDESGMPKERFSAEFPKEGPSILRIQQVVRGDSAAYFCASSPKTETSYEQYFGPGTRLTVT.